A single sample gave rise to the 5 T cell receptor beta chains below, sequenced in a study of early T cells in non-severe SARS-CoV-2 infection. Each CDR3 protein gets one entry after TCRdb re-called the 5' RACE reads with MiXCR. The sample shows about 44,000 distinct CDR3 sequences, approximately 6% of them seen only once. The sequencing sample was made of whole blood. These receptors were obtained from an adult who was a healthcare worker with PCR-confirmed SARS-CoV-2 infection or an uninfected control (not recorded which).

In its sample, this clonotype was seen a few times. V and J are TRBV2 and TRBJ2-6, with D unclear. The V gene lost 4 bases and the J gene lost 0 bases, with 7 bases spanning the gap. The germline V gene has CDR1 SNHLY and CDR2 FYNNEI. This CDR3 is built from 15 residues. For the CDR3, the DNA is TGTGCCAGCAGTGTACTCCTCTCTGGGGCCAACGTCCTGACTTTC. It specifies CASSVLLSGANVLTF.

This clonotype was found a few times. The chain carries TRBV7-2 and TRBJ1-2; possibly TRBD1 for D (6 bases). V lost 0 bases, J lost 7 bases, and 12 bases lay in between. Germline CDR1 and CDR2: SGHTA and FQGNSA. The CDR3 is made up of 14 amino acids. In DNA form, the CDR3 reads TGTGCCAGCAGCTTAGCATTCGGACAGTTTGGCTACACCTTC. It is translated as CASSLAFGQFGYTF.

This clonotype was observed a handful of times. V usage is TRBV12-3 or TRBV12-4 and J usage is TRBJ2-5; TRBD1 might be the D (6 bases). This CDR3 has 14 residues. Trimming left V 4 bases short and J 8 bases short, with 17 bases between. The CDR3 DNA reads TGTGCCAGCAGTTGGTTTCGCAGGGACAATACCCAGTACTTC. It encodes CASSWFRRDNTQYF.

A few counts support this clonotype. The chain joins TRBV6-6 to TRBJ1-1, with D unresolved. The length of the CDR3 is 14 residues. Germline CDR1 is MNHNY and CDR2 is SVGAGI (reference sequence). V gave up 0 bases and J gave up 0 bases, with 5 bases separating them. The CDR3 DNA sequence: TGTGCCAGCAGTTACTCGACGGTGAACACTGAAGCTTTCTTT. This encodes CASSYSTVNTEAFF.

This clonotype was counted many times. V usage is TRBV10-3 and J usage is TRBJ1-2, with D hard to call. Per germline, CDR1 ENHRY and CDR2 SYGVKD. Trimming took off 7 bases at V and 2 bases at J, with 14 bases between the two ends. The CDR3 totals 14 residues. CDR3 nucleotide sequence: TGTGCCATCAACGAATCCCCGGTGAACTATGGCTACACCTTC. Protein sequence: CAINESPVNYGYTF.